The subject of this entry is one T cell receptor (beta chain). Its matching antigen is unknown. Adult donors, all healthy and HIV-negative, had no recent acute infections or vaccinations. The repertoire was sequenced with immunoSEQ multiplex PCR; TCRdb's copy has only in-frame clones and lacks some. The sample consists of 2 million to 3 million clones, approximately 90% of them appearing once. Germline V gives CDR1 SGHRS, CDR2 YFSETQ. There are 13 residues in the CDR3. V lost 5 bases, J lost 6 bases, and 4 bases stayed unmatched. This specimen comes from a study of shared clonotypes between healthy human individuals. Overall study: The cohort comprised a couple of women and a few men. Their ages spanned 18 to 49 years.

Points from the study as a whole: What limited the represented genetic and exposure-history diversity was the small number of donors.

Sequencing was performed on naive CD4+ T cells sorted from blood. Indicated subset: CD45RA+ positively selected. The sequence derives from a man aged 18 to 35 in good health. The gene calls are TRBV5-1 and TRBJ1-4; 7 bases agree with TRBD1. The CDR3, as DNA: TGCGCCAGCAGGGAGGGGGCGGATGAAAAACTGTTTTTT. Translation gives CASREGADEKLFF.